This TCR beta chain was recorded in a study of blood T cell repertoires in COVID-19. Profiled with immunoSEQ multiplex PCR; TCRdb holds only in-frame clones, not every one. The sample includes about 200,000 clones, around 83% of them seen just once. The germline V gene encodes CDR1 MNHEY and CDR2 SMNVEV (reference sequence). V lost 4 bases and J lost 3, with 10 bases in between. CDR3 length: 13 amino acids. The receptor was derived from a woman between 50 and 59 years old with COVID-19, enrolled during active disease. The chain links TRBV27 to TRBJ2-7; perhaps TRBD1 as D (5 bases). The material sequenced was peripheral blood. CDR3 bases: TGTGCCAGCAGTTGGGGCAGGGACTACGAGCAGTACTTC. Translation: CASSWGRDYEQYF.